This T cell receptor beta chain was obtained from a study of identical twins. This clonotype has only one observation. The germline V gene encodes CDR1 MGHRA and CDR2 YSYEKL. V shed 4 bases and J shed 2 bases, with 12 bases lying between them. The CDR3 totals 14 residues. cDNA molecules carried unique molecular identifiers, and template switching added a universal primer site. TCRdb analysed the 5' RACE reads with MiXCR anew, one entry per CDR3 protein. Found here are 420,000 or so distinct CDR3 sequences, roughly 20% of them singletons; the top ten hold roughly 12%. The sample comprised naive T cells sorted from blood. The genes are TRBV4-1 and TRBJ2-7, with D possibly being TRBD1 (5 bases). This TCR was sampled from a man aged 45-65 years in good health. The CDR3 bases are TGCGCCAGCAGCCCAGGGATCGGAACCTACGAGCAGTACTTC. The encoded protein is CASSPGIGTYEQYF.